Shown below are 3 T cell receptor beta chains from a single sample sequenced in a study of shared clonotypes between healthy human individuals (dated by TCRdb to 2018 to 2020). The library was built by means of the immunoSEQ multiplex PCR assay. Sourced from immuneACCESS, this table was stored by TCRdb with only in-frame sequences that have V and J called. A share of the clones is absent; for the studies checked, an unresolved V gene accounts for under half, and the remainder has no known explanation. For this sample there are roughly 1,000,000 clones; around three quarters appear just once. The top ten clonotypes cover 0.55% to 0.7% of the sample. The sequenced material came from memory CD4+ T cells from PBMCs. Per the publication, the cell subset or site label means: CD45RA-negative fraction. These receptors all come from a man aged 18 to 30 in good health. Some clones in this sample may be carry-over from other donors' samples.

A word on this clone: Other DNA sequences from this sample encode an identical CDR3 as well. This chain joins TRBV18 and TRBJ1-1, with D possibly matching TRBD1 (6 bases). Trimming took off 4 bases at V and 6 bases at J, with 18 bases between the two ends. CDR1 and CDR2 (germline): KGHSH, LQKENI. The length of the CDR3 is 15 residues. Here the CDR3 reads CASSREGGGYAEAFF. CDR3 nucleotides: TGTGCCAGCTCACGGGAGGGGGGTGGCTATGCTGAAGCTTTCTTT.

The chain recombines TRBV14 with TRBJ1-5; no reliable D call. The CDR3 totals 14 residues. Germline V lookup: CDR1 SGHDN, CDR2 FVKESK. With 6 bases removed from V and 6 bases from J, the gap between germline ends came to 15 bases. The CDR3 nucleotides read TGTGCCAGCAGTAGCTACGGCTTAGGTCAGCCCCAGCATTTT. It specifies CASSSYGLGQPQHF.

The chain employs TRBV5-1 and TRBJ2-7; 11 bases line up with TRBD2. There are 16 residues in the CDR3. CDR1 and CDR2 from the germline V gene are SGHRS and YFSETQ. Unmatched junction bases numbered 7, after V lost 3 bases and J lost 2 bases. CDR3 sequence (DNA): TGCGCCAGCAGCTGGGGGACTAGCGGCCCAACCTACGAGCAGTACTTC. This translates into CASSWGTSGPTYEQYF.